The 2 T cell receptor beta chains reported below all come from one sample, sequenced in a study of T cells in localized non-small cell lung cancer. Measured with immunoSEQ multiplex PCR; TCRdb has only the in-frame clones, and not every one. The sample holds more than 45,000 clones, approximately 80% seen once. The specimen comprised peripheral blood mononuclear cells, sampled before any cancer treatment. Receptors were obtained from a man aged 40 to 70 with stage III lung adenocarcinoma.

Note on this clone: Other DNA sequences in this specimen translate into the identical CDR3. The rearrangement uses TRBV6-1 and TRBJ2-7; D not certain. This CDR3 is 13 amino acids long. Trimming removed 1 base at V and 4 bases at J, with 8 bases between. From germline, CDR1 is MNHNS and CDR2 SASEGT. The CDR3 is CASSEDRYYEQYF. The CDR3 coding sequence is TGTGCCAGCAGTGAAGACAGATATTACGAGCAGTACTTC.

The chain uses TRBV4-2 and TRBJ2-3, with 8 bases identical to TRBD2. CDR1 is LGHNA, CDR2 YNFKEQ, per germline. This CDR3 has 15 residues. With V trimmed by 1 base and J by 4 bases, 4 bases remained unmatched. CDR3 amino acids: CASSQGAGGPDTQYF. The CDR3, as DNA: TGTGCCAGCAGCCAAGGCGCGGGAGGTCCAGATACGCAGTATTTT.